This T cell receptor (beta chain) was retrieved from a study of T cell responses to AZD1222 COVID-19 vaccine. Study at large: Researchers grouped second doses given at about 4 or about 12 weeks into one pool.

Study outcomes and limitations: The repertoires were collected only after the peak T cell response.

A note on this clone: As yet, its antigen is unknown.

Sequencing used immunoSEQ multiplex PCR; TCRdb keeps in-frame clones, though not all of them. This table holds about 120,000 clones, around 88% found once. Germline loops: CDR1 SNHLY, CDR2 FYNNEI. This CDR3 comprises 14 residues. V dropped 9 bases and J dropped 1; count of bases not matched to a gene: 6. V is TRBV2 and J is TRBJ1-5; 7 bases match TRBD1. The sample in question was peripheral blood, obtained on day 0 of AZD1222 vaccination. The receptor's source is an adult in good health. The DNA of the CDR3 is TGTGCCAGTTCTCAGACAGGGAGCAATCAGCCCCAGCATTTT. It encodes CASSQTGSNQPQHF.